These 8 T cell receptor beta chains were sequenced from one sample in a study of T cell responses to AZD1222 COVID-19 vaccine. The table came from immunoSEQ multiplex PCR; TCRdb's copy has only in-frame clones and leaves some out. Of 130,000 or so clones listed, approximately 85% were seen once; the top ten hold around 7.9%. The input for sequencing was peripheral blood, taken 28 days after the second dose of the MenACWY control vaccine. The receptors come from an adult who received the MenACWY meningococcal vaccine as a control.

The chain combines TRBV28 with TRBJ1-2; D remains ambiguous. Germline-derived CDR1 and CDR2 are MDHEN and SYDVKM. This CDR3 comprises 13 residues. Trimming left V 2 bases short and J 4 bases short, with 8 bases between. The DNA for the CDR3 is TGTGCCAGCAGTTTAAAAAGGGCCTATGGCTACACCTTC. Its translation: CASSLKRAYGYTF.

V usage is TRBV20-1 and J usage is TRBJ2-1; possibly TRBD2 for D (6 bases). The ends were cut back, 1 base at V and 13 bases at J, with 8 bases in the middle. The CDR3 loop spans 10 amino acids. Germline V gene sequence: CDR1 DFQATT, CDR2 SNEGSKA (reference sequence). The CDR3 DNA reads TGCAGTGCTAGAGCGGGAGTTCAGTTCTTC. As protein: CSARAGVQFF.

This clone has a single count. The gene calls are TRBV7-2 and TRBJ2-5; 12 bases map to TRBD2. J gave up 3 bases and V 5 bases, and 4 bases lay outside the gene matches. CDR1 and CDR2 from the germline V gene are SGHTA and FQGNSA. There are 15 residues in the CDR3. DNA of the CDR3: TGTGCCAGCAGCCCGAGGACTAGCGGGAAAGAGACCCAGTACTTC. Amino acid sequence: CASSPRTSGKETQYF.

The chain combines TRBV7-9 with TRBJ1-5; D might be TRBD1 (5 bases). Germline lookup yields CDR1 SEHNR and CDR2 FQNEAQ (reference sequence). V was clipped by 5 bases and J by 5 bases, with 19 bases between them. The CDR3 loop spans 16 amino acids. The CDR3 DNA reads TGTGCCAGCAGCCCCCGGACAACGGGGGGTGATCAGCCCCAGCATTTT. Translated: CASSPRTTGGDQPQHF.

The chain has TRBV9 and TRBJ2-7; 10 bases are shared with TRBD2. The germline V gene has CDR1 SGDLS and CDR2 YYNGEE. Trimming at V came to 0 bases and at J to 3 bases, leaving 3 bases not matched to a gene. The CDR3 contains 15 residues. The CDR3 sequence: CASSVAGLAVYEQYF. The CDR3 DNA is TGTGCCAGCAGCGTAGCTGGACTAGCGGTCTACGAGCAGTACTTC.

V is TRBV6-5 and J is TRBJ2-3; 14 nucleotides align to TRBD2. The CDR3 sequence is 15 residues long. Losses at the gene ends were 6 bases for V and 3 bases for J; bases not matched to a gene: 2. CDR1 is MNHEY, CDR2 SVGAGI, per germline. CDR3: CASRTSGGATDTQYF. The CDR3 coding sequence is TGTGCCAGCAGGACTAGCGGGGGGGCGACAGATACGCAGTATTTT.

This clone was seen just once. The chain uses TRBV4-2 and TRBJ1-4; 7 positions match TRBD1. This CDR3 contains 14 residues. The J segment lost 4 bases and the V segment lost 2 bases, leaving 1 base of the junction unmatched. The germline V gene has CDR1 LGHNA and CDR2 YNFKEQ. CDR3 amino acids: CASSQNRGNEKLFF. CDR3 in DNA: TGTGCCAGCAGCCAAAACAGGGGTAATGAAAAACTGTTTTTT.

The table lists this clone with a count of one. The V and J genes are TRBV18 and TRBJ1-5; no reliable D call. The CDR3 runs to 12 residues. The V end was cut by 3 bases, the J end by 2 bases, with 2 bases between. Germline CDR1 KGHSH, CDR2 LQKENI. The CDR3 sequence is CASSPRNQPQHF. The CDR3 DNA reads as TGTGCCAGCTCACCGCGCAATCAGCCCCAGCATTTT.